The T cell receptor (beta chain) described here comes from a study of T-cell memory formation after mild COVID-19. Note on this clonotype: Its target is not known.

This CDR3 is 14 amino acids long. Deletions cut 4 bases from V and 2 bases from J, with 10 bases between. Looked up from germline, CDR1 is SGHTA and CDR2 is FQGNSA. Regarding the study as a whole: Contracting clones, day 15 to 85, had balanced CD4/CD8, and later expanders favored CD4+.

TCRdb used MiXCR to reprocess the 5' RACE reads, holding one entry per CDR3 protein. There are roughly 200,000 distinct CDR3 sequences in the sample; 15% to 20% occur only once, and 2% to 3% lies in the top ten. The sequenced sample consisted of PBMCs or a T cell subset sorted from them (not recorded which). The clonotype comes from an adult woman who had mild COVID-19 (a few samples of this study predate the infection). Cell type and time point are not known. The rearrangement uses TRBV7-2 and TRBJ2-3, with no clear D. The CDR3 spells CASSYPEDTDTQYF. CDR3 in DNA: TGTGCCAGCAGCTACCCTGAGGACACAGATACGCAGTATTTT.